This T cell receptor (beta chain) was sequenced in a study of early T cells in non-severe SARS-CoV-2 infection. Via MiXCR, TCRdb re-called the 5' RACE reads, giving one row per CDR3 protein. The repertoire holds 69,000 or so distinct CDR3 sequences, with roughly 4.8% as singletons. Germline values: CDR1 MRHNA, CDR2 SNTAGT. The CDR3 totals 15 residues. V dropped 5 bases and J dropped 6 bases, with 16 bases sitting between them. Sample: whole blood, taken at baseline. The TCR sequence derives from an adult who was a healthcare worker with PCR-confirmed SARS-CoV-2 infection or an uninfected control (not recorded which). The donor label of this sample is uncertain. This chain uses TRBV6-4 with TRBJ2-2; no reliable D call. Here the CDR3 DNA reads TGTGCCAGCAGTATGTCCAGGATCGAATCCGGGGAGCTGTTTTTT. It specifies CASSMSRIESGELFF.